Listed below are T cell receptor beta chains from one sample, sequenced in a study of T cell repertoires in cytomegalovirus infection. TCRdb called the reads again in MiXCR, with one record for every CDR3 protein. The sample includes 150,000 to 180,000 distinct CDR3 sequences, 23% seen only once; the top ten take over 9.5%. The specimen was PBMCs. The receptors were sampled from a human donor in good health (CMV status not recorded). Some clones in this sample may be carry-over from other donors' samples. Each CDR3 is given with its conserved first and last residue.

CDR3aa: CASSYAGTDTQYF; j_gene: TRBJ2-3; v_gene: TRBV6-5
CDR3aa: CAWSRNEQFF; j_gene: TRBJ2-1; v_gene: TRBV30
CDR3aa: CASSQDEGAANTGELFF; j_gene: TRBJ2-2; v_gene: TRBV4-3
CDR3aa: CASSSDEGRTDTQYF; j_gene: TRBJ2-3; v_gene: TRBV6-6
CDR3aa: CASKDNFSGANVLTF; j_gene: TRBJ2-6; v_gene: TRBV27
CDR3aa: CASSLGVGNYGYTF; j_gene: TRBJ1-2; v_gene: TRBV7-2
CDR3aa: CASSLQPGQRRGEQYF; j_gene: TRBJ2-7; v_gene: TRBV28
CDR3aa: CASSHGTFQPQHF; j_gene: TRBJ1-5; v_gene: TRBV28
CDR3aa: CSAAQPEIREQYF; j_gene: TRBJ2-7; v_gene: TRBV29-1
CDR3aa: CASSKRPEGIQETQYF; j_gene: TRBJ2-5; v_gene: TRBV7-9
CDR3aa: CASSIATTDTQYF; j_gene: TRBJ2-3; v_gene: TRBV19
CDR3aa: CATSIDLTSGNYEQYF; j_gene: TRBJ2-7; v_gene: TRBV15
CDR3aa: CASSLDSGQGTYEQYF; j_gene: TRBJ2-7; v_gene: TRBV11-2
CDR3aa: CASSPGMYQETQYF; j_gene: TRBJ2-5; v_gene: TRBV14
CDR3aa: CASRGTGDQPQHF; j_gene: TRBJ1-5; v_gene: TRBV12-3/TRBV12-4
CDR3aa: CASSTVGSYEQYF; j_gene: TRBJ2-7; v_gene: TRBV12-3/TRBV12-4
CDR3aa: CASSELPQGTYEQYF; j_gene: TRBJ2-7; v_gene: TRBV2
CDR3aa: CASRASGRSTDTQYF; j_gene: TRBJ2-3; v_gene: TRBV7-2
CDR3aa: CASSPPTHTDTQYF; j_gene: TRBJ2-3; v_gene: TRBV12-3/TRBV12-4
CDR3aa: CASRQLRDANTGELFF; j_gene: TRBJ2-2; v_gene: TRBV12-3/TRBV12-4
CDR3aa: CASSLQGQETQYF; j_gene: TRBJ2-5; v_gene: TRBV7-3
CDR3aa: CASSLRGGGLNEQFF; j_gene: TRBJ2-1; v_gene: TRBV12-3/TRBV12-4
CDR3aa: CASSFSGDSYEQYF; j_gene: TRBJ2-7; v_gene: TRBV7-9
CDR3aa: CASSSPGLESLGTQYF; j_gene: TRBJ2-3; v_gene: TRBV7-8
CDR3aa: CASSLEPGRALYNEQFF; j_gene: TRBJ2-1; v_gene: TRBV7-2
CDR3aa: CASSLDPSGADEQFF; j_gene: TRBJ2-1; v_gene: TRBV28
CDR3aa: CASSSLRDRGTTDTQYF; j_gene: TRBJ2-3; v_gene: TRBV6-2/TRBV6-3
CDR3aa: CASSLNAGIQETQYF; j_gene: TRBJ2-5; v_gene: TRBV7-3
CDR3aa: CSVELAGGTDTQYF; j_gene: TRBJ2-3; v_gene: TRBV29-1
CDR3aa: CSAPGTVATYEQYF; j_gene: TRBJ2-7; v_gene: TRBV20-1
CDR3aa: CASSLGAPGQFF; j_gene: TRBJ2-1; v_gene: TRBV11-2
CDR3aa: CASSLATRGNGQPQHF; j_gene: TRBJ1-5; v_gene: TRBV28
CDR3aa: CASSPTGPWGQPQHF; j_gene: TRBJ1-5; v_gene: TRBV27
CDR3aa: CASSLDFGRGGTEAFF; j_gene: TRBJ1-1; v_gene: TRBV5-1
CDR3aa: CATSRARTGLGEQYF; j_gene: TRBJ2-7; v_gene: TRBV15
CDR3aa: CASSLTGSGGALDTQYF; j_gene: TRBJ2-3; v_gene: TRBV7-3
CDR3aa: CASSLARAGQGLYNEQFF; j_gene: TRBJ2-1; v_gene: TRBV11-3
CDR3aa: CSVDGGRKGSTDTQYF; j_gene: TRBJ2-3; v_gene: TRBV29-1
CDR3aa: CASSHGAQIYNEQFF; j_gene: TRBJ2-1; v_gene: TRBV7-2
CDR3aa: CASSLTATGELFF; j_gene: TRBJ2-2; v_gene: TRBV7-2
CDR3aa: CASSLAGPVGEQYF; j_gene: TRBJ2-7; v_gene: TRBV5-5
CDR3aa: CATSDRSNQPQHF; j_gene: TRBJ1-5; v_gene: TRBV24-1
CDR3aa: CSTSAVLTDTQYF; j_gene: TRBJ2-3; v_gene: TRBV20-1
CDR3aa: CASSLVGRLEQYF; j_gene: TRBJ2-7; v_gene: TRBV11-2
CDR3aa: CASSLHQGSGNTIYF; j_gene: TRBJ1-3; v_gene: TRBV11-2
CDR3aa: CASSQERGTAYTATQYF; j_gene: TRBJ2-3; v_gene: TRBV14
CDR3aa: CARTTGGRYGYTF; j_gene: TRBJ1-2; v_gene: TRBV30
CDR3aa: CSVDVVETQYF; j_gene: TRBJ2-5; v_gene: TRBV29-1
CDR3aa: CASSIDSLYGYTF; j_gene: TRBJ1-2; v_gene: TRBV28
CDR3aa: CASSGLRQGAGYGYTF; j_gene: TRBJ1-2; v_gene: TRBV2
CDR3aa: CASKEGSAYEQYF; j_gene: TRBJ2-7; v_gene: TRBV28
CDR3aa: CASSLWEGEGTEAFF; j_gene: TRBJ1-1; v_gene: TRBV27
CDR3aa: CASRGGHNTYNEQFF; j_gene: TRBJ2-1; v_gene: TRBV28
CDR3aa: CASSTSSGRNEQYF; j_gene: TRBJ2-7; v_gene: TRBV6-8
CDR3aa: CASDLGGAYTDTQYF; j_gene: TRBJ2-3; v_gene: TRBV5-8
CDR3aa: CASSQDPGLTARNTEAFF; j_gene: TRBJ1-1; v_gene: TRBV4-1
CDR3aa: CASSLWNPSGASYNEQFF; j_gene: TRBJ2-1; v_gene: TRBV28
CDR3aa: CASSSASNNLAGSSYEQYF; j_gene: TRBJ2-7; v_gene: TRBV2
CDR3aa: CASSLSGMGYTF; j_gene: TRBJ1-2; v_gene: TRBV12-3/TRBV12-4